These T cell receptor beta chains were read from a single sample in a study of T-cell reconstitution after alpha-beta-depleted transplantation in children. From the PCR reads, TCRdb called clonotypes with MiXCR, one entry per CDR3 protein. The sample records some 200,000 distinct CDR3 sequences, around 9.2% being singletons. The sequences come from PBMCs, mostly from graft donor cells, collected 360 days after TCRalphabeta/CD19-depleted stem cell transplant. The receptors were sampled from a male patient between 2 and 15 years old who had a stem cell transplant for acute myeloid leukemia, so the T cells may come from the graft donor. The CDR3 runs from the conserved cysteine through the conserved F or W. D genes are given only for firm matches. Clone size is not always given. Where it is, it says once, few, many or a class for expanded clones.

CDR3 length	clone size	D gene	J gene	V gene	CDR3 DNA	CDR3 protein
13	many	NA	TRBJ2-1	TRBV5-6	TGTGCCAGCAGCTTCGAGTTGCGCGATGAGCAGTTCTTC	CASSFELRDEQFF
13	NA	NA	TRBJ1-2	TRBV12-3/TRBV12-4	TGTGCCAGCAGTCCCAGACAGGAGAGGGGCTACACCTTC	CASSPRQERGYTF
15	few	NA	TRBJ1-5	TRBV4-3	TGCGCCAGCAGCCAAGATCATTCACGCAATCAGCCCCAGCATTTT	CASSQDHSRNQPQHF
13	few	TRBD2	TRBJ2-5	TRBV12-3/TRBV12-4	TGTGCCAGCAGACTAGCGGGACTAGAGACCCAGTACTTC	CASRLAGLETQYF
14	NA	NA	TRBJ2-5	TRBV6-1	TGTGCCAGCAGTGAAGGCAGGGCCAGGGGGACCCAGTACTTC	CASSEGRARGTQYF
15	many	TRBD2	TRBJ2-3	TRBV7-9	TGTGCCAGCAGCTTAAAGGGACTAGCGGTAGATACGCAGTATTTT	CASSLKGLAVDTQYF
15	NA	NA	TRBJ2-7	TRBV5-1	TGCGCCAGCAGCAGAGATCGTGATGCCCCCTACGAGCAGTACTTC	CASSRDRDAPYEQYF
14	few	NA	TRBJ1-1	TRBV29-1	TGCAGCGTTGATCCCCCGGGGTTTTCCACTGAAGCTTTCTTT	CSVDPPGFSTEAFF
16	many	TRBD2	TRBJ2-1	TRBV6-5	TGTGCCAGCAGTTACCGGTCTAGCGGAACCTACAATGAGCAGTTCTTC	CASSYRSSGTYNEQFF
12	few	NA	TRBJ1-2	TRBV7-9	TGTGCCAGCAGCTTCCTTAACTATGGCTACACCTTC	CASSFLNYGYTF
17	NA	NA	TRBJ2-2	TRBV4-3	TGCGCCAGCAGCCAAGATCTCGGTCAGGGGCTCACCGGGGAGCTGTTTTTT	CASSQDLGQGLTGELFF
14	many	TRBD1	TRBJ2-3	TRBV5-1	TGCGCCAGCAGCATTCAGCCCGGGACAGGGGGCAAGGATTTT	CASSIQPGTGGKDF
16	many	NA	TRBJ1-2	TRBV6-5	TGTGCCAGCAGTTACCCAAAGCAGCAGGGAAGCTATGGCTACACCTTC	CASSYPKQQGSYGYTF
13	few	NA	TRBJ2-5	TRBV7-9	TGTGCCAGCAGCTGGACAGCGCAAGAGACCCAGTACTTC	CASSWTAQETQYF
13	NA	NA	TRBJ2-2	TRBV7-9	TGTGCCAGCAGCTTCTTAAGCACCGGGGAGCTGTTTTTT	CASSFLSTGELFF
18	many	TRBD2	TRBJ2-7	TRBV12-3/TRBV12-4	TGTGCCAGCAGTATCGGGACTAGCGGAAGCCCCCTCTCGCGGGAGCAGTACTTC	CASSIGTSGSPLSREQYF
14	NA	TRBD1	TRBJ2-7	TRBV12-3/TRBV12-4	TGTGCCAGCAGCCGAGACAGGGGGCACGACGAGCAGTACTTC	CASSRDRGHDEQYF
13	few	NA	TRBJ1-1	TRBV6-6	TGTGCCAGCAGTCACCGACAGGACACTGAAGCTTTCTTT	CASSHRQDTEAFF
13	few	NA	TRBJ2-1	TRBV4-3	TGCGCCAGCAGCCAAGATGGTCGTAATGAGCAGTTCTTC	CASSQDGRNEQFF
15	NA	TRBD2	TRBJ2-1	TRBV7-3	TGTGCCAGCAGCGCTTCCGGGACTAGATACAATGAGCAGTTCTTC	CASSASGTRYNEQFF
18	NA	TRBD2	TRBJ2-3	TRBV11-2	TGTGCCAGCAGCTATGCCCGATCTAGCGGGGGGGCCGGAGATACGCAGTATTTT	CASSYARSSGGAGDTQYF
11	many	NA	TRBJ2-3	TRBV5-1	TGCGCCAGCAGCTTAAGAGATACGCAGTATTTT	CASSLRDTQYF
14	NA	NA	TRBJ2-7	TRBV5-1	TGCGCCAGCAGCTTGGGAGAGCCCGTCCACGAGCAGTACTTC	CASSLGEPVHEQYF
15	NA	NA	TRBJ2-1	TRBV12-3/TRBV12-4	TGTGCCAGCAGCGATGAACCCAGCTCCTACAATGAGCAGTTCTTC	CASSDEPSSYNEQFF
14	NA	NA	TRBJ2-3	TRBV5-1	TGCGCCAGCACCCCCCGGGGCGGAACAGATACGCAGTATTTT	CASTPRGGTDTQYF
16	few	NA	TRBJ2-2	TRBV27	TGTGCCAGCAGTTTATCTACGGGGGCATACACCGGGGAGCTGTTTTTT	CASSLSTGAYTGELFF
14	few	TRBD1	TRBJ1-5	TRBV10-3	TGTGCCACCCCTGACAGGGTGGGCAATCAGCCCCAGCATTTT	CATPDRVGNQPQHF
14	many	NA	TRBJ2-7	TRBV6-2/TRBV6-3	TGTGCCAGCAGTTCCAGGGCTAGCTCCTACGAGCAGTACTTC	CASSSRASSYEQYF
12	once	NA	TRBJ2-3	TRBV5-6	TGTGCCAGCAGTAGGGACTCGGATACGCAGTATTTT	CASSRDSDTQYF
15	NA	NA	TRBJ2-1	TRBV19	TGTGCCAGTAGTATGGGGCGGTCTTCCTACAATGAGCAGTTCTTC	CASSMGRSSYNEQFF
14	many	TRBD1	TRBJ2-5	TRBV5-1	TGCGCCAGCAGCTTAGAGGGGGCCGCAGAGACCCAGTACTTC	CASSLEGAAETQYF
14	NA	NA	TRBJ1-4	TRBV12-3/TRBV12-4	TGTGCCAGCATAATTAGATGGGGTGATGAAAAACTGTTTTTT	CASIIRWGDEKLFF
15	many	TRBD2	TRBJ2-7	TRBV15	TGTGCCACCAGTCTTAGCGGGAGGGCCACCTACGAGCAGTACTTC	CATSLSGRATYEQYF
16	NA	TRBD2	TRBJ2-7	TRBV7-2	TGTGCCAGCAGCCAAGATCCGGGACTAGGTCTCTACGAGCAGTACTTC	CASSQDPGLGLYEQYF
11	NA	NA	TRBJ1-2	TRBV2	TGTGCCAGCAGAGTTGGCTATGGCTACACCTTC	CASRVGYGYTF
18	few	NA	TRBJ2-7	TRBV6-5	TGTGCCAGCAGTTACTCGAGCCCCCCAGGGGGGTTCTCCTACGAGCAGTACTTC	CASSYSSPPGGFSYEQYF
13	once	NA	TRBJ2-5	TRBV5-8	TGTGCCAGCAGCTTGTGGGGCCCGCAGACCCAGTACTTC	CASSLWGPQTQYF
16	many	NA	TRBJ2-1	TRBV6-5	TGTGCCAGCAGTTTAGAGACTATGAGCTCCTACAATGAGCAGTTCTTC	CASSLETMSSYNEQFF
12	few	NA	TRBJ1-6	TRBV5-1	TGCGCCAGCAGCTCAAGAGATTCACCCCTCCACTTT	CASSSRDSPLHF
17	NA	TRBD2	TRBJ2-3	TRBV7-8	TGTGCCAGCAGCTTAAGGGCAACTAGCGGGCGGACAGATACGCAGTATTTT	CASSLRATSGRTDTQYF
18	NA	TRBD1	TRBJ1-4	TRBV27	TGTGCCAGCAGTTTATCGACAGGGGCTTACCCGACTAATGAAAAACTGTTTTTT	CASSLSTGAYPTNEKLFF
15	NA	NA	TRBJ2-1	TRBV4-1	TGCGCCAGCAGCCAAGAGAGCAGGTCCCACAATGAGCAGTTCTTC	CASSQESRSHNEQFF
15	many	NA	TRBJ1-2	TRBV7-2	TGTGCCAGCAGCTTAGGAACAGGGCAGGACTATGGCTACACCTTC	CASSLGTGQDYGYTF
13	many	TRBD1	TRBJ1-5	TRBV2	TGTGCCAGCAGCCGGGACAGTAATCAGCCCCAGCATTTT	CASSRDSNQPQHF
13	many	NA	TRBJ2-5	TRBV3-1	TGTGCCAGCAGCCAAGATCGGGCGAAGACCCAGTACTTC	CASSQDRAKTQYF
18	few	TRBD1	TRBJ2-7	TRBV24-1	TGTGCCACCAGTGATTTACCGAGAGGGACAGGGGGTGAGTACGAGCAGTACTTC	CATSDLPRGTGGEYEQYF
13	many	NA	TRBJ2-2	TRBV4-1	TGCGCCAGCTGGGACTTGAACACCGGGGAGCTGTTTTTT	CASWDLNTGELFF
12	NA	NA	TRBJ1-1	TRBV12-3/TRBV12-4	TGTGCCAGCCAGCGGGGGAACACTGAAGCTTTCTTT	CASQRGNTEAFF
15	many	TRBD1	TRBJ1-3	TRBV20-1	TGCAGTGCTAGGAAGCTAGACAGGGCTGGAAACACCATATATTTT	CSARKLDRAGNTIYF
15	NA	NA	TRBJ1-3	TRBV7-9	TGTGCCAGCAGCTTAGTGACGCTCTCTGGAAACACCATATATTTT	CASSLVTLSGNTIYF
13	few	NA	TRBJ1-5	TRBV20-1	TGCAGTGCTAGAGATGCCGGTTATCAGCCCCAGCATTTT	CSARDAGYQPQHF
16	NA	TRBD2	TRBJ2-5	TRBV29-1	TGCAGCGTTGCAGGACTAGCGGGGGGTTATGTTGAGACCCAGTACTTC	CSVAGLAGGYVETQYF
15	NA	NA	TRBJ2-7	TRBV6-2/TRBV6-3	TGTGCCAGCAGTTGGGGACATCAGGGCTCCTACGAGCAGTACTTC	CASSWGHQGSYEQYF
14	many	TRBD1	TRBJ2-7	TRBV20-1	TGCAGTGCTGCCACGGGACAGGGAACCTACGAGCAGTACTTC	CSAATGQGTYEQYF
14	few	NA	TRBJ2-2	TRBV12-3/TRBV12-4	TGTGCCAGCAGTTTAGTTAGAAACACCGGGGAGCTGTTTTTT	CASSLVRNTGELFF
15	many	NA	TRBJ2-4	TRBV4-1	TGCGCCAGCAGCTTCCGCGCCCTAGAAAAACACATTCAGTACTTC	CASSFRALEKHIQYF
10	many	NA	TRBJ2-3	TRBV20-1	TGCAGTGCTCGCCGTGGTACGCAGTATTTT	CSARRGTQYF
15	few	NA	TRBJ1-6	TRBV27	TGTGCCAGCAGTTCCCGGGGGGTCCATAATTCACCCCTCCACTTT	CASSSRGVHNSPLHF
13	NA	NA	TRBJ1-2	TRBV9	TGTGCCAGCAGCGTTTCCAGGGACACAGGCTACACCTTC	CASSVSRDTGYTF